This entry features one T cell receptor beta chain sequence. The entry originates in a study of blood T cell repertoires in COVID-19. Across the study: Sources were T cells, B-cell-depleted T cells, or PBMCs; the material itself was cDNA or gDNA.

The repertoire was sequenced with immunoSEQ multiplex PCR; TCRdb's copy has only in-frame clones and lacks some. The data show roughly 220,000 clones, 85% to 90% seen once. Ages ranged from roughly 18 to 100 years, with residence in around 24 US areas. This CDR3 has 14 amino acids. Germline CDR1 is SGHAT and CDR2 is FQNNGV. V shed 3 bases and J 3 bases; nucleotides not matched to a gene: 3. This chain joins TRBV11-2 and TRBJ1-2, with 8 nucleotides matching TRBD1. Sequences were obtained from PBMCs or T cells enriched from blood (not recorded which). This clonotype originated in a woman in her late teens or twenties in a cohort exposed to, infected with or recovered from COVID-19 (not recorded which). The DNA of the CDR3 is TGTGCCAGCAGCTTCCCAGGGGGCTACTATGGCTACACCTTC. Amino acid sequence: CASSFPGGYYGYTF.